This T cell receptor (beta chain) emerged from a study of identical twins. General observations from the study: Out-of-frame alpha sequences common to twins were enriched for low generation probability.

TCRdb analysed the 5' RACE reads with MiXCR anew, one entry per CDR3 protein. The data show hundreds of thousands of distinct CDR3 sequences, 5.5% to 6.5% seen once. This clonotype was seen more than once but under ten times. The antigen is unknown. The V end lost 6 bases, the J end lost 3 bases, and 16 bases lay between the germline ends. This CDR3 spans 15 amino acids. The chain links TRBV12-3 or TRBV12-4 to TRBJ2-3; D remains unclear. The source of this sequence is a young man in good health. Sequenced sample: naive T cells sorted from blood. CDR3 sequence reads: CASRSRAGETDTQYF. CDR3 bases: TGTGCCAGCAGGTCAAGGGCAGGCGAAACAGATACGCAGTATTTT.